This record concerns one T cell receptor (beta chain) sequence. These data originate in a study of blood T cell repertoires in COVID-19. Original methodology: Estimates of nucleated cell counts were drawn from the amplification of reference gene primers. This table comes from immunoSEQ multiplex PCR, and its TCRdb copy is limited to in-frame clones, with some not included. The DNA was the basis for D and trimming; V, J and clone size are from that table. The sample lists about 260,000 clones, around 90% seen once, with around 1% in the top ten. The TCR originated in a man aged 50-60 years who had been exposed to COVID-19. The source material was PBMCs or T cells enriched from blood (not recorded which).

CDR3 loop: CATSDAGQGDTEAFF. As DNA, the CDR3 is TGTGCCACCAGTGACGCGGGACAGGGGGACACTGAAGCTTTCTTT. V gene TRBV24-1 combines with J gene TRBJ1-1, with TRBD1 matching over 11 bases. J gave up 3 bases and V 4 bases, and 3 bases lay outside the gene matches. This CDR3 is 15 amino acids long. CDR1 and CDR2 from the germline V gene are KGHDR and SFDVKD.